This is a list of T cell receptor beta chains from one sample in a study of cytomegalovirus exposure and HLA in healthy donors. Some clones are missing from TCRdb's copy, which holds only in-frame ones; the method was immunoSEQ multiplex PCR. This table has around 150,000 clones, approximately 80% appearing once. The sample consisted of PBMCs. The origin of the receptors is a woman aged 45-65 years in good health and CMV-seronegative. The CDR3 runs from the conserved cysteine through the conserved F or W. The D gene is left open where the match is weak. Only part of the rows carry a size: once, few, many, or a class if the clone is expanded.

V gene: TRBV19
CDR3 length: 13
D gene: TRBD1
J gene: TRBJ1-2
clone size: .
CDR3 DNA: TGTGCCAGTAGTGAAACGGGACAGGAAGGCTACACCTTC
CDR3 protein: CASSETGQEGYTF

V gene: TRBV19
CDR3 length: 15
D gene: .
J gene: TRBJ1-3
clone size: .
CDR3 DNA: TGTGCCAGTACCCCGAGGCGGGGGACGACGGACACCATATATTTT
CDR3 protein: CASTPRRGTTDTIYF

V gene: TRBV5-1
CDR3 length: 14
D gene: TRBD1
J gene: TRBJ1-5
clone size: .
CDR3 DNA: TGCGCCAGCAGCCCCGGGCAGGGGGATCAGCCCCAGCATTTT
CDR3 protein: CASSPGQGDQPQHF

V gene: TRBV30
CDR3 length: 12
D gene: .
J gene: TRBJ2-2
clone size: .
CDR3 DNA: TGTGCCTGGACTAAGGGGTACGGGGAGCTGTTTTTT
CDR3 protein: CAWTKGYGELFF

V gene: TRBV7-8
CDR3 length: 16
D gene: .
J gene: TRBJ1-2
clone size: .
CDR3 DNA: TGTGCCAGCAGCCTGCCCGGAATAGGGGAGGGATATGGCTACACCTTC
CDR3 protein: CASSLPGIGEGYGYTF

V gene: TRBV9
CDR3 length: 15
D gene: TRBD1
J gene: TRBJ1-6
clone size: few
CDR3 DNA: TGTGCCAGCAGCGCCGTTGACAGGGTAGGCTCACCCCTCCACTTT
CDR3 protein: CASSAVDRVGSPLHF

V gene: TRBV7-9
CDR3 length: 14
D gene: .
J gene: TRBJ2-5
clone size: .
CDR3 DNA: TGTGCCAGCAGCTTAGACGTGACAGATGGGACCCAGTACTTC
CDR3 protein: CASSLDVTDGTQYF

V gene: TRBV9
CDR3 length: 15
D gene: .
J gene: TRBJ1-2
clone size: .
CDR3 DNA: TGTGCCAGCAGCGTAGATGAGGGCAGGAACTATGGCTACACCTTC
CDR3 protein: CASSVDEGRNYGYTF

V gene: TRBV7-2
CDR3 length: 17
D gene: TRBD2
J gene: TRBJ2-6
clone size: .
CDR3 DNA: TGTGCCAGCAGCAGACTAGCGGGCGTCTCTGGGGCCAACGTCCTGACTTTC
CDR3 protein: CASSRLAGVSGANVLTF

V gene: TRBV5-1
CDR3 length: 16
D gene: .
J gene: TRBJ2-2
clone size: .
CDR3 DNA: TGCGCCAGCAGCTTCAACGGGGGGCTTAACACCGGGGAGCTGTTTTTT
CDR3 protein: CASSFNGGLNTGELFF

V gene: TRBV28
CDR3 length: 14
D gene: .
J gene: TRBJ1-1
clone size: .
CDR3 DNA: TGTGCCAGCAGTTTCGGACAGCCGAACACTGAAGCTTTCTTT
CDR3 protein: CASSFGQPNTEAFF

V gene: TRBV4-1
CDR3 length: 14
D gene: .
J gene: TRBJ1-1
clone size: .
CDR3 DNA: TGCGCCAGCAGCCAAGTGGGGGGGAACACTGAAGCTTTCTTT
CDR3 protein: CASSQVGGNTEAFF

V gene: TRBV5-1
CDR3 length: 14
D gene: TRBD1
J gene: TRBJ2-7
clone size: .
CDR3 DNA: TGCGCCAGCAGCTGGGACAGGGCAAACTACGAGCAGTACTTC
CDR3 protein: CASSWDRANYEQYF

V gene: TRBV2
CDR3 length: 11
D gene: .
J gene: TRBJ2-7
clone size: .
CDR3 DNA: TGTGCCAGCAATTCAGGGGACGAGCAGTACTTC
CDR3 protein: CASNSGDEQYF

V gene: TRBV19
CDR3 length: 14
D gene: TRBD1
J gene: TRBJ1-5
clone size: .
CDR3 DNA: TGTGCCAGTCGGCCGGGACAGGGTTATCAGCCCCAGCATTTT
CDR3 protein: CASRPGQGYQPQHF

V gene: TRBV2
CDR3 length: 14
D gene: TRBD1
J gene: TRBJ1-4
clone size: .
CDR3 DNA: TGTGCCAGCAGGCAGACAGGGGTTTTCGAAAAACTGTTTTTT
CDR3 protein: CASRQTGVFEKLFF

V gene: TRBV4-3
CDR3 length: 13
D gene: .
J gene: TRBJ1-4
clone size: .
CDR3 DNA: TGCGCCAGCAGCCAAGACGAGGGCGAAAAACTGTTTTTT
CDR3 protein: CASSQDEGEKLFF

V gene: TRBV4-2
CDR3 length: 14
D gene: .
J gene: TRBJ2-2
clone size: .
CDR3 DNA: TGTGCCAGCAGCCGAGATAGAGGTGTCGGGGAGCTGTTTTTT
CDR3 protein: CASSRDRGVGELFF

V gene: TRBV21-1
CDR3 length: 15
D gene: .
J gene: TRBJ1-3
clone size: .
CDR3 DNA: TGTGCCAGCAGCAAAAGCAGGACAGGTGGAAACACCATATATTTT
CDR3 protein: CASSKSRTGGNTIYF

V gene: TRBV7-9
CDR3 length: 12
D gene: TRBD2
J gene: TRBJ2-1
clone size: .
CDR3 DNA: TGTGCCAGCAGCCGGGACTACCATGAGCAGTTCTTC
CDR3 protein: CASSRDYHEQFF

V gene: TRBV29-1
CDR3 length: 13
D gene: .
J gene: TRBJ2-2
clone size: .
CDR3 DNA: TGCAGCGTTCGGCAGCAGGGCGCCGGGGAGCTGTTTTTT
CDR3 protein: CSVRQQGAGELFF

V gene: TRBV6-5
CDR3 length: 12
D gene: .
J gene: TRBJ1-4
clone size: .
CDR3 DNA: TGTGCCAGCAGGCTGGGGGCTGAAAAACTGTTTTTT
CDR3 protein: CASRLGAEKLFF

V gene: TRBV30
CDR3 length: 17
D gene: .
J gene: TRBJ1-2
clone size: .
CDR3 DNA: TGTGCCTGGATCGCCCCCAGGGCAGGGCCCTCCTCCTATGGCTACACCTTC
CDR3 protein: CAWIAPRAGPSSYGYTF

V gene: TRBV2
CDR3 length: 13
D gene: .
J gene: TRBJ1-2
clone size: .
CDR3 DNA: TGTGCCAGCAGTGAGGGGGCAGGGCATGGCTACACCTTC
CDR3 protein: CASSEGAGHGYTF

V gene: TRBV30
CDR3 length: 11
D gene: .
J gene: TRBJ2-7
clone size: many
CDR3 DNA: TGTGCCTGGGCTGTAGCCTACGAGCAGTACTTC
CDR3 protein: CAWAVAYEQYF

V gene: TRBV16
CDR3 length: 13
D gene: .
J gene: TRBJ1-5
clone size: few
CDR3 DNA: TGTGCCAGCAGCCAATCCGAAGGCGGGGCCCAGCATTTT
CDR3 protein: CASSQSEGGAQHF

V gene: TRBV2
CDR3 length: 15
D gene: .
J gene: TRBJ2-5
clone size: .
CDR3 DNA: TGTGCCAGCAGTGAACAGGGACTTCGCGAAGAGACCCAGTACTTC
CDR3 protein: CASSEQGLREETQYF

V gene: TRBV27
CDR3 length: 14
D gene: TRBD1
J gene: TRBJ2-2
clone size: .
CDR3 DNA: TGTGCCAGCAGGAGGACAGGGCCCACCGGGGAGCTGTTTTTT
CDR3 protein: CASRRTGPTGELFF

V gene: TRBV30
CDR3 length: 16
D gene: TRBD2
J gene: TRBJ2-2
clone size: .
CDR3 DNA: TGTGCCTGGAGTGTAGGGTTTAGCGGGGGCACCGGGGAGCTGTTTTTT
CDR3 protein: CAWSVGFSGGTGELFF

V gene: TRBV5-1
CDR3 length: 14
D gene: TRBD1
J gene: TRBJ2-5
clone size: .
CDR3 DNA: TGCGCCAGCAGTCGACAGGGGACGGGTGAGACCCAGTACTTC
CDR3 protein: CASSRQGTGETQYF

V gene: TRBV7-9
CDR3 length: 17
D gene: .
J gene: TRBJ2-6
clone size: .
CDR3 DNA: TGTGCCAGCAGCTTTCCCTACAGGGTGACTGGGGCCAACGTCCTGACTTTC
CDR3 protein: CASSFPYRVTGANVLTF

V gene: TRBV7-9
CDR3 length: 15
D gene: .
J gene: TRBJ2-3
clone size: .
CDR3 DNA: TGTGCCAGCAGCTTAGGGACTCGCTACACAGATACGCAGTATTTT
CDR3 protein: CASSLGTRYTDTQYF

V gene: TRBV6-4
CDR3 length: 14
D gene: TRBD1
J gene: TRBJ2-2
clone size: .
CDR3 DNA: TGTGCCAGCACCCCGACAGGGGAGGCCGGGGAGCTGTTTTTT
CDR3 protein: CASTPTGEAGELFF

V gene: TRBV18
CDR3 length: 13
D gene: TRBD2
J gene: TRBJ2-1
clone size: once
CDR3 DNA: TGTGCCAGCTCACAGGGACTAAACAATGAGCAGTTCTTC
CDR3 protein: CASSQGLNNEQFF

V gene: TRBV5-5
CDR3 length: 13
D gene: .
J gene: TRBJ2-4
clone size: few
CDR3 DNA: TGTGCCAGCAGCTTGAAAGGGCGGGACATTCAGTACTTC
CDR3 protein: CASSLKGRDIQYF

V gene: TRBV7-9
CDR3 length: 19
D gene: TRBD1
J gene: TRBJ2-2
clone size: .
CDR3 DNA: TGTGCCAGCAGCTTAGCCCAGGGACAGGGAAGACTAGGCACCGGGGAGCTGTTTTTT
CDR3 protein: CASSLAQGQGRLGTGELFF

V gene: TRBV5-6
CDR3 length: 16
D gene: TRBD2
J gene: TRBJ2-5
clone size: .
CDR3 DNA: TGTGCCAGCAGCAGGAATAGCGGGCCCGGGGGGGAGACCCAGTACTTC
CDR3 protein: CASSRNSGPGGETQYF

V gene: TRBV10-3
CDR3 length: 13
D gene: TRBD1
J gene: TRBJ1-1
clone size: .
CDR3 DNA: TGTGCCATCTGGGACAGGCTGAACACTGAAGCTTTCTTT
CDR3 protein: CAIWDRLNTEAFF

V gene: TRBV4-2
CDR3 length: 17
D gene: TRBD1
J gene: TRBJ2-2
clone size: .
CDR3 DNA: TGTGCCAGCAGCCAGGGGGGACAGGGGGCGGGTACCGGGGAGCTGTTTTTT
CDR3 protein: CASSQGGQGAGTGELFF

V gene: TRBV2
CDR3 length: 14
D gene: .
J gene: TRBJ1-2
clone size: .
CDR3 DNA: TGTGCCAGCAGTGAAGATGGCAGGGTAAATGGCTACACCTTC
CDR3 protein: CASSEDGRVNGYTF

V gene: TRBV6-6
CDR3 length: 13
D gene: .
J gene: TRBJ1-4
clone size: few
CDR3 DNA: TGTGCCGTGGGAGGGGCGCAGGGCGAAAAACTGTTTTTT
CDR3 protein: CAVGGAQGEKLFF

V gene: TRBV5-6
CDR3 length: 15
D gene: .
J gene: TRBJ1-5
clone size: .
CDR3 DNA: TGTGCCAGCAGCTTCTCAGGGTTGGTCAATCAGCCCCAGCATTTT
CDR3 protein: CASSFSGLVNQPQHF

V gene: TRBV2
CDR3 length: 15
D gene: .
J gene: TRBJ1-3
clone size: .
CDR3 DNA: TGTGCCAGCAGTATGCGGATTTCCTCTGGAAACACCATATATTTT
CDR3 protein: CASSMRISSGNTIYF

V gene: TRBV5-1
CDR3 length: 14
D gene: .
J gene: TRBJ1-2
clone size: medium-sized
CDR3 DNA: TGCGCCAGCAGCTTGGGGTTAGGGGTTGGTGGCTACACCTTC
CDR3 protein: CASSLGLGVGGYTF

V gene: TRBV19
CDR3 length: 15
D gene: .
J gene: TRBJ1-1
clone size: once
CDR3 DNA: TGTGCCAGTAGTACTTTTGGCCTTCTGAACACTGAAGCTTTCTTT
CDR3 protein: CASSTFGLLNTEAFF

V gene: TRBV4-1
CDR3 length: 15
D gene: .
J gene: TRBJ1-1
clone size: .
CDR3 DNA: TGCGCCAGCAGCCAAGATTTAGGGGAGAACACTGAAGCTTTCTTT
CDR3 protein: CASSQDLGENTEAFF